The next 9 T cell receptor beta chains were all read from a single sample in a study of T cell responses to AZD1222 COVID-19 vaccine. Only in-frame clones appear in the TCRdb table, and some are missing; sequencing was by immunoSEQ multiplex PCR. The sample holds around 100,000 clones, almost 85% seen once. Here the sequenced sample was peripheral blood, taken on day 0 of AZD1222 vaccination. The source of these receptors is an adult in good health.

CDR3: CASSPVRTGTEAFF. The CDR3 DNA follows: TGTGCCAGCTCACCAGTACGGACAGGCACTGAAGCTTTCTTT. V is TRBV18 and J is TRBJ1-1; 7 bases align to TRBD1. V lost 2 bases and J lost 4; bases outside the gene matches: 4. CDR1 is KGHSH, CDR2 LQKENI, per germline. This CDR3 region has 14 residues.

This clone appeared once. The rearrangement joins TRBV15 to TRBJ1-2, with a possible D match to TRBD1 (6 bases). CDR1 and CDR2 from the germline V gene are LNHNV and YYDKDF (reference sequence). V dropped 6 bases and J dropped 0 bases, with 14 bases sitting between them. The CDR3 contains 15 residues. The DNA for the CDR3 is TGTGCCACCAGTGGGGGGGGCCTTGCTAACTATGGCTACACCTTC. This sequence encodes CATSGGGLANYGYTF.

This sequence joins TRBV18 and TRBJ2-6; a weak D match, TRBD1 (5 bases). This CDR3 is built from 17 residues. The germline V gene encodes CDR1 KGHSH and CDR2 LQKENI. Trimming left V 3 bases short and J 0 bases short, with 12 bases between. The CDR3, as DNA: TGTGCCAGCTCACCGGAGACAGTAGTCTCTGGGGCCAACGTCCTGACTTTC. This encodes CASSPETVVSGANVLTF.

The chain recombines TRBV5-1 with TRBJ2-1, with 8 bases identical to TRBD1. V lost 0 bases to trimming and J lost 9 bases; unmatched junction nucleotides: 8. CDR1 is SGHRS and CDR2 is YFSETQ in the germline V gene. The CDR3 length is 15 residues. DNA for the CDR3: TGCGCCAGCAGCTTGGCTCCGGGACAGGAGGCTGAGCAGTTCTTC. It codes for CASSLAPGQEAEQFF.

The gene calls are TRBV4-3 and TRBJ2-3, with 8 nucleotides matching TRBD2. The germline CDR1 and CDR2 sequences are LGHNA and YSLEER. V shed 3 bases, J shed 0 bases, and the junction held 5 bases outside the gene matches. The CDR3 sequence is 16 residues long. CDR3 nucleotides: TGCGCCAGCAGCCAGGTACTAGCGGCAAGCACAGATACGCAGTATTTT. Its protein is CASSQVLAASTDTQYF.

The V call is TRBV19, the J call TRBJ1-5; the D is unclear. V lost 3 bases, J lost 1 base, and 10 bases lay in between. The CDR3 extends over 15 amino acids. Per the germline V gene, CDR1 is LNHDA and CDR2 is SQIVND (reference sequence). CDR3 protein: CASSIEGGSNQPQHF. CDR3 bases: TGTGCCAGTAGTATTGAGGGCGGGAGCAATCAGCCCCAGCATTTT.

The chain couples TRBV7-2 to TRBJ2-3; 11 nucleotides line up with TRBD2. The CDR3 totals 16 residues. J was trimmed by 11 bases and V by 5 bases; bases with no gene match: 15. Germline loops: CDR1 SGHTA, CDR2 FQGNSA. CDR3 residues: CASSALAGAILRKQYF. The CDR3 coding sequence is TGTGCCAGCAGCGCACTAGCGGGAGCAATCTTAAGGAAGCAGTATTTT.

J is TRBJ1-6 and V is TRBV6-5; maybe TRBD1 (5 bases). The germline V gene encodes CDR1 MNHEY and CDR2 SVGAGI. This CDR3 contains 14 residues. The V gene lost 1 base and the J gene lost 6 bases, with 7 bases spanning the gap. The CDR3 reads CASSYLQGNSPLHF. Here the CDR3 DNA reads TGTGCCAGCAGTTACTTGCAGGGTAATTCACCCCTCCACTTT.

In DNA form, the CDR3 reads TGTGCCAGTAGGGCACAGGGGCAGCCCCAGCATTTT. It encodes CASRAQGQPQHF. The V call is TRBV19, the J call TRBJ1-5; 7 positions agree with TRBD1. V dropped 6 bases and J dropped 7; count of bases not matched to a gene: 3. Per germline, CDR1 LNHDA and CDR2 SQIVND (reference sequence). The CDR3 has 12 residues.